A single TCR beta chain is shown here with its context. Its antigen has not been determined. Within one base of it there is no much larger clone, and no base qualities were kept. This specimen belongs to a study of cytomegalovirus exposure and HLA in healthy donors (dated by TCRdb to about 2017). Notes on the research overall: A later analysis indicated that the roughly 130 validation repertoires were generated on the platform also employed for the 670 or so repertoires of the first cohort. A separate validation cohort of roughly 130 different subjects was used in addition to the roughly 620-subject first cohort. The study was designed to test whether signatures of past pathogen exposure could be identified by cataloging public T cell receptors. High-throughput TCR immunosequencing, statistical association of individual TCRs with disease status, and machine learning were combined to predict cytomegalovirus infection status.

Overall results and qualifications from the work: Across donors, most TCR sequences were observed very rarely, whereas some public TCRs were present in many individuals. Of the cluster scores, approximately 95% were above 0 in a later analysis, which found that TCRs clustered in the first cohort also tended to co-occur in the 120 validation repertoires. The study listed 170 or so TCR beta chains as associated with cytomegalovirus. It was suggested by the authors that the approach could potentially be generalized to other disease states and immunological phenotypes. The validation cohort had no HLA typing available for a later analysis, so co-occurrence within that cohort was assessed over all 110 or so repertoires. The classifier was reported to diagnose cytomegalovirus status with high specificity and sensitivity in both the original cohort and the validation cohort. In vitro tests confirmed that a few of the cytomegalovirus-associated TCR beta chains recognize cytomegalovirus antigens.

Donors formed part of the validation cohort, which comprised approximately 130 subjects and was distinct from the first cohort of several hundred subjects. Libraries were prepared through the immunoSEQ multiplex PCR assay. On the study's bioinformatics: A statistical classification framework was developed to diagnose cytomegalovirus status using the catalog of TCR beta chain sequences. TCRdb took this table from immuneACCESS and kept in-frame rearrangements with V and J called. Such tables lack part of the clones; where checked against another copy, unresolved V genes explain under half of the gap, and the rest is unexplained. V and J calls and clone size are copied from that table; D and trimming were computed from the DNA. The sample table shows 130,000 or so clones, and 75% to 90% are seen once. Of the sample, approximately 1.2% is held by the ten largest clones. The receptor was isolated from a young woman in good health and CMV-seronegative. Sequences were obtained from PBMCs.

The bases are TGTGCCAGCAGAATTACAGGGTATAGCAATCAGCCCCAGCATTTT. It translates as CASRITGYSNQPQHF. Rearrangement joined TRBV6-6 to TRBJ1-5; the D segment could be TRBD1, given 6 matching bases. Trimming costs V 6 bases and J 0 bases, and their ends lie 12 bases apart. Sequences MNHNY (CDR1) and SVGAGI (CDR2) are obtained from the germline V gene (reference sequence). CDR3 length: 15 amino acids, cysteine to phenylalanine. The only DNA kept is the CDR3, 45 bases in frame from the first base.